This T cell receptor beta chain was obtained from a study of T cell responses to AZD1222 COVID-19 vaccine. The table came from immunoSEQ multiplex PCR; TCRdb's copy has only in-frame clones and leaves some out. The sample records about 120,000 clones, 90% being singletons. Per the germline V gene, CDR1 is DFQATT and CDR2 is SNEGSKA (reference sequence). The CDR3 is 11 amino acids. The germline V and J ends were trimmed by 6 bases and 3 bases, with 8 bases remaining between them. The sequence came from an adult who received the MenACWY meningococcal vaccine as a control. J is TRBJ2-5 and V is TRBV20-1; no clear D. This specimen was peripheral blood, taken 28 days after the second dose of the MenACWY control vaccine. CDR3 loop: CSAPSEETQYF. CDR3 in DNA: TGCAGTGCCCCATCTGAAGAGACCCAGTACTTC.